This T cell receptor beta chain was sequenced in a study of somatic mutations in cytotoxic T cells in rheumatoid arthritis. The method was immunoSEQ multiplex PCR; TCRdb's version includes in-frame clones alone and lacks a portion of them. Of over 15,000 clones listed, around 83% are singletons. Germline V gene sequence: CDR1 SGHAT, CDR2 FQNNGV. The CDR3 totals 13 residues. Trimming shortened V by 5 bases and J by 0 bases, and 6 bases separated the two germline ends. Sequenced material: CD8+ T cells sorted from blood. The chain employs TRBV11-2 and TRBJ2-3; D remains ambiguous. The TCR comes from a man aged 18 to 35 with rheumatoid arthritis. The CDR3 bases are TGTGCCAGCAGCCCACCGAGCACAGATACGCAGTATTTT. It is translated as CASSPPSTDTQYF.